This TCR beta chain was captured by sequencing in a study of identical twins. MiXCR, applied by TCRdb to the 5' RACE reads, yields one record per CDR3 protein. This table has 1,800,000 or so distinct CDR3 sequences, roughly a third appearing once. Study outcomes and limitations: Cord blood beta clonotypes present at high abundance carried fewer insertions; no such pattern appeared in memory repertoires. It was cross-sectional statistical analysis, not following the same donors, that the conclusions relied on.

A remark on this clonotype: What it binds is unknown.

This CDR3 contains 14 residues. The germline V gene has CDR1 GTSNPN and CDR2 SVGIG (reference sequence). Trimming left V 4 bases short and J 4 bases short, with 16 bases between. The clonotype comes from a newborn girl in good health. V gene TRBV30 combines with J gene TRBJ1-2; D possibly corresponds to TRBD1 (5 bases). Material for sequencing was cord blood. The CDR3 bases are TGTGCCTGGATGCGAGGGGCCTACGGCTATGGCTACACCTTC. This gives the protein CAWMRGAYGYGYTF.